The T cell receptor beta chain described here comes from a study of T cells in Graves' hyperthyroidism and ophthalmopathy. Using RNA transcripts as the source, TCR beta CDR3 regions were amplified. TCR CDR3 regions were first amplified by RT-PCR with HTBI primers. TCRdb passed the multiplex PCR reads through MiXCR, listing each CDR3 protein once. The sample shows 370,000 or so distinct CDR3 sequences, around 14% of them seen only once. The CDR3 sequence is 14 residues long. Per germline, CDR1 MNHEY and CDR2 SMNVEV (reference sequence). Trimming pared 4 bases from V and 6 bases from J, leaving 16 bases between. This clonotype was observed many times. Its antigen is unidentified. Study-level findings and limits: Among thyroid clonotypes expanded above 0.001, most also appeared in blood. Ophthalmopathy was separated from stable hyperthyroidism by a 13 V-J model.

In patients aged 18 to 65, hyperthyroidism was newly diagnosed, with duration under 2 months. The J gene is TRBJ2-7, the V gene TRBV27; D is ambiguous. The material sequenced was blood. The TCR was taken from a woman aged 18-29 years with Graves' hyperthyroidism that later progressed to Graves' ophthalmopathy. CDR3 nucleotides: TGTGCCAGCAGTTCCCGTGCAGCCCCCGCCGAGCAGTACTTC. This gives the protein CASSSRAAPAEQYF.